This entry concerns a single T cell receptor (beta chain). Its cognate antigen is unknown. The data stem from a study of cytomegalovirus exposure and HLA in healthy donors. In the study overall: A prior analysis found about 120 million unique TCR beta sequences from some 190 million T cells.

General study findings and limits: Sequencing likely caused a cluster of highly shared sequence variants. As was reported, the classifier diagnosed cytomegalovirus status with high specificity and sensitivity. The study reported that TCR beta sequences accurately predicted HLA-A and HLA-B alleles in most subjects.

Primers: 60 Vbeta forward and 13 Jbeta reverse. TCRdb's table, derived via immunoSEQ multiplex PCR, lists solely in-frame clones and lacks some. Counted here are about 190,000 clones, over 80% occurring once; the ten biggest clones make up 6.3%. Losses at the gene ends were 1 base for V and 1 base for J; bases not matched to a gene: 5. Per the germline V gene, CDR1 is LNHNV and CDR2 is YYDKDF (reference sequence). This CDR3 contains 16 residues. This TCR came from a man in his forties or fifties in good health and CMV-seropositive. V is TRBV15 and J is TRBJ2-7, with 9 bases matching TRBD1. Sequencing was carried out using PBMCs. Here the CDR3 reads CATSRAIGTGSYEQYF. The CDR3, as DNA: TGTGCCACCAGCAGAGCTATTGGGACAGGGTCCTACGAGCAGTACTTC.